Listed below are T cell receptor beta chains from one sample, sequenced in a study of T cell repertoires in cytomegalovirus infection. No antigen has been assigned to these receptors. TCRdb reanalysed the reads using MiXCR and keeps one entry per CDR3 protein. In the table there are more than 110,000 distinct CDR3 sequences, approximately 30% of which are singletons. The source material was CD8+ T cells from cultured PBMCs, sampled from culture after CMV antigen stimulation. The receptors here all came from a human donor in good health (CMV status not recorded). Some clones in this sample may be carry-over from other donors' samples. Each CDR3 is given with its conserved first and last residue. A D gene is named only where the DNA matches it firmly. Size values are once, few and many counts, or a class for expanded clones, and some rows have none.

TRBD1	TRBV7-8	many	TRBJ2-1	CASSYPGQGDEQFF	TGTGCCAGCAGCTATCCTGGACAGGGGGATGAGCAGTTCTTC
.	TRBV27	few	TRBJ1-1	CASSLTVMNTEAFF	TGTGCCAGCAGTCTGACAGTTATGAACACTGAAGCTTTCTTT
TRBD1	TRBV7-9	few	TRBJ2-7	CASSARQGDSYEQYF	TGTGCCAGCAGCGCCAGACAGGGGGACTCCTACGAGCAGTACTTC
TRBD2	TRBV7-7	few	TRBJ2-5	CASSPRGLAGELGETQYF	TGTGCCAGCAGCCCGCGGGGACTAGCGGGGGAGCTTGGAGAGACCCAGTACTTC
.	TRBV20-1	.	TRBJ2-1	CSARHFPGLGLGEQFF	TGCAGTGCTAGACACTTCCCGGGACTGGGGTTGGGTGAGCAGTTCTTC
.	TRBV28	.	TRBJ2-3	CASSPLLSEADTQYF	TGTGCCAGCAGTCCACTCCTCTCTGAAGCAGATACGCAGTATTTT
.	TRBV9	.	TRBJ2-5	CASSVEGGDETQYF	TGTGCCAGCAGCGTAGAAGGGGGGGACGAGACCCAGTACTTC
.	TRBV7-9	few	TRBJ1-1	CASSLSGAVEAFF	TGTGCCAGCAGCTTATCGGGGGCCGTTGAAGCTTTCTTT
TRBD2	TRBV19	many	TRBJ2-5	CASSILAGGETQYF	TGTGCCAGTAGCATACTAGCGGGGGGAGAGACCCAGTACTTC
.	TRBV7-9	.	TRBJ2-3	CASSSRETTDTQYF	TGTGCCAGCAGCTCACGGGAAACCACAGATACGCAGTATTTT
TRBD1	TRBV7-6	.	TRBJ2-1	CASSETPTGNEQFF	TGTGCCAGCAGCGAAACCCCGACAGGGAATGAGCAGTTCTTC
.	TRBV7-9	.	TRBJ2-5	CASSLVQEKTQYF	TGTGCCAGCAGCTTAGTACAGGAGAAGACCCAGTACTTC
.	TRBV7-9	many	TRBJ1-1	CASSLAREGTEAFF	TGTGCCAGCAGCTTAGCCAGGGAAGGGACTGAAGCTTTCTTT
.	TRBV7-2	few	TRBJ1-2	CASSREGIPNYGYTF	TGTGCCAGCAGCCGTGAGGGAATTCCTAACTATGGCTACACCTTC
.	TRBV5-1	.	TRBJ2-1	CASSFNGPGTYNEQFF	TGCGCCAGCAGCTTTAATGGACCCGGTACCTACAATGAGCAGTTCTTC
.	TRBV19	.	TRBJ2-2	CASSVDSSGGELFF	TGTGCCAGTAGTGTGGACAGTTCTGGAGGGGAGCTGTTTTTT
.	TRBV7-3	many	TRBJ2-7	CASSLNAAYEQYF	TGTGCCAGCAGCTTAAATGCAGCGTACGAGCAGTACTTC
.	TRBV30	few	TRBJ1-4	CAWSDHGEKLFF	TGTGCCTGGAGTGACCACGGAGAAAAACTGTTTTTT
TRBD2	TRBV7-8	.	TRBJ2-1	CASIPGGGSYNEQFF	TGTGCCAGCATTCCCGGCGGGGGAAGCTACAATGAGCAGTTCTTC
.	TRBV7-9	few	TRBJ2-1	CASTRGMNEQFF	TGTGCCAGCACCCGTGGTATGAATGAGCAGTTCTTC
TRBD2	TRBV2	many	TRBJ2-1	CASRPTSGEAYNEQFF	TGTGCCAGCAGACCGACTAGCGGGGAGGCCTACAATGAGCAGTTCTTC
.	TRBV24-1	.	TRBJ1-1	CATSDSRDTMNTEAFF	TGTGCCACCAGTGATTCCCGGGACACTATGAACACTGAAGCTTTCTTT
.	TRBV4-3	.	TRBJ2-1	CASSRDPYNEQFF	TGCGCCAGCAGCCGAGACCCTTACAATGAGCAGTTCTTC
.	TRBV30	few	TRBJ1-1	CAWRALLNTEAFF	TGTGCCTGGAGGGCACTGCTGAACACTGAAGCTTTCTTT
.	TRBV19	many	TRBJ2-1	CASSGLGYEQFF	TGTGCCAGTAGCGGTTTGGGGTATGAGCAGTTCTTC
.	TRBV7-8	.	TRBJ2-7	CASSLLVPGGYEQYF	TGTGCCAGCAGCTTATTAGTGCCGGGTGGCTACGAGCAGTACTTC
.	TRBV4-1	.	TRBJ2-1	CASSPLVDPEQFF	TGCGCCAGCAGCCCTTTAGTGGACCCTGAGCAGTTCTTC
.	TRBV19	few	TRBJ1-5	CASLSGGSQPQHF	TGTGCCAGTCTCTCCGGGGGCTCTCAGCCCCAGCATTTT
.	TRBV20-1	few	TRBJ2-7	CSARGWTDLPHEQYF	TGCAGTGCTCGGGGCTGGACGGACCTCCCACACGAGCAGTACTTC
.	TRBV12-5	.	TRBJ2-3	CASGFPHPSTDTQYF	TGTGCTAGTGGTTTTCCCCACCCCAGCACAGATACGCAGTATTTT
.	TRBV3-1	.	TRBJ2-2	CASSQVQPAYNGELFF	TGTGCCAGCAGCCAAGTTCAACCCGCCTATAACGGGGAGCTGTTTTTT
.	TRBV12-3/TRBV12-4	.	TRBJ1-2	CASNQGGGVYGYTF	TGTGCCAGCAACCAGGGCGGTGGGGTGTATGGCTACACCTTC
.	TRBV6-6	few	TRBJ2-5	CASSPPGPAETQYF	TGTGCCAGCAGTCCTCCGGGACCCGCAGAGACCCAGTACTTC
.	TRBV7-8	.	TRBJ1-2	CASSLVTANYGYTF	TGTGCCAGCAGCTTAGTTACAGCTAACTATGGCTACACCTTC
.	TRBV7-8	.	TRBJ1-4	CASSFDPPAGGEKLFF	TGTGCCAGCAGCTTCGATCCACCGGCCGGGGGTGAAAAACTGTTTTTT
.	TRBV12-5	.	TRBJ1-3	CASGLGPPLETIYF	TGTGCTAGTGGTTTGGGCCCTCCGTTAGAGACCATATATTTT
.	TRBV2	once	TRBJ2-1	CASSEGRGTNEQFF	TGTGCCAGCAGTGAGGGCAGGGGAACCAATGAGCAGTTCTTC
.	TRBV7-9	many	TRBJ2-7	CASSFGTGPRAYEQYF	TGTGCCAGCAGCTTTGGGACCGGGCCCAGGGCGTACGAGCAGTACTTC
TRBD1	TRBV19	.	TRBJ1-5	CASARQGRDQPQHF	TGTGCCAGTGCCCGACAGGGACGGGACCAGCCCCAGCATTTT
.	TRBV12-3/TRBV12-4	.	TRBJ1-2	CASSFWDYGYTF	TGTGCCAGCAGTTTCTGGGACTATGGCTACACCTTC
.	TRBV2	few	TRBJ1-3	CASSEKRSGSSGNTIYF	TGTGCCAGCAGTGAAAAACGTTCAGGGAGCTCTGGAAACACCATATATTTT
TRBD1	TRBV6-1	.	TRBJ2-7	CASTRDRGYEQYF	TGTGCCAGCACGAGGGACAGGGGCTACGAGCAGTACTTC
TRBD2	TRBV7-8	.	TRBJ2-3	CASTSPGGVGTDTQYF	TGTGCCAGCACCTCTCCGGGGGGGGTGGGCACAGATACGCAGTATTTT
TRBD1	TRBV27	.	TRBJ2-3	CASSTRWDREADTQYF	TGTGCCAGCAGTACACGATGGGACAGGGAAGCAGATACGCAGTATTTT
TRBD1	TRBV4-1	.	TRBJ2-7	CASSQPAGTAAEQYF	TGCGCCAGCAGCCAACCCGCCGGGACAGCAGCCGAGCAGTACTTC
TRBD1	TRBV18	.	TRBJ2-1	CASSPYITRWDRDNEQFF	TGTGCCAGCTCACCATATATCACGCGATGGGACAGGGACAATGAGCAGTTCTTC
TRBD1	TRBV6-5	few	TRBJ2-1	CASSYSGTGTYNEQFF	TGTGCCAGCAGTTACTCCGGGACAGGGACTTACAATGAGCAGTTCTTC
.	TRBV5-6	.	TRBJ2-2	CASSLTVGPGRLANTGELFF	TGTGCCAGCAGCCTAACTGTGGGACCGGGGAGACTTGCGAACACCGGGGAGCTGTTTTTT
TRBD2	TRBV6-1	few	TRBJ2-2	CASSEGLAGTGELFF	TGTGCCAGCAGTGAAGGACTAGCGGGGACCGGGGAGCTGTTTTTT
.	TRBV13	.	TRBJ1-6	CASSSPEVGSSYNSPLHF	TGTGCCAGCAGCTCCCCGGAGGTTGGGAGCTCCTATAATTCACCCCTCCACTTT
.	TRBV7-8	.	TRBJ2-5	CASSHFWGDSQETQYF	TGTGCCAGCTCTCATTTCTGGGGAGATTCCCAAGAGACCCAGTACTTC